Below are 2 T cell receptor beta chains sequenced from a single sample in a study of T cells after yellow fever vaccination. TCRdb called the 5' RACE reads again in MiXCR, with one record for every CDR3 protein. The sample lists about 510,000 distinct CDR3 sequences; 21% were seen once. Sequences were derived from PBMCs, sampled approximately 22 days after the first yellow fever vaccination. These receptors all come from a man younger than 35 who received the YFV17D yellow fever vaccine.

The V gene is TRBV4-1, the J gene TRBJ1-2; D perhaps matches TRBD1 (5 bases). The germline V and J ends were trimmed by 5 bases and 5 bases, with 9 bases remaining between them. The CDR3 contains 12 residues. Germline V gene sequence: CDR1 MGHRA, CDR2 YSYEKL. CDR3 amino acids: CASSGGEYGYTF. The CDR3 nucleotides read TGCGCCAGCAGCGGAGGGGAGTATGGCTACACCTTC.

The chain carries TRBV20-1 and TRBJ1-5, with 7 bases lining up with TRBD1. J gave up 2 bases and V 3 bases, and 7 bases lay outside the gene matches. The length of the CDR3 is 15 residues. Germline values: CDR1 DFQATT, CDR2 SNEGSKA (reference sequence). CDR3 residues: CSASTGASGNQPQHF. The CDR3 nucleotides read TGCAGTGCTAGTACAGGGGCGAGTGGCAATCAGCCCCAGCATTTT.